This is a list of T cell receptor beta chains from one sample in a study of blood T cell repertoires in COVID-19. Method: immunoSEQ multiplex PCR; TCRdb's copy keeps in-frame clones and lacks some. This sample has about 230,000 clones, with about 84% found just once. Material: peripheral blood. The receptors come from a woman over 75 with acute or convalescent COVID-19. CDR3s include the opening cysteine and the closing phenylalanine or tryptophan. A D gene is named only where the DNA matches it firmly. A clone size is listed for some rows: how often the clone was seen (once, few, many), or a class if it is expanded.

clone_size d_call j_call v_call cdr3_nt cdr3_aa
NA TRBD1 TRBJ2-5 TRBV10-2 TGCGCCAGCACCCCGGGACAGGGGGGAGAGACCCAGTACTTC CASTPGQGGETQYF
NA TRBD1 TRBJ2-6 TRBV27 TGTGCCAGCAGGGGCAGGGGGCTCTCTGGGGCCAACGTCCTGACTTTC CASRGRGLSGANVLTF
NA NA TRBJ2-3 TRBV3-1/TRBV3-2 TGTGCCAGCAGCGACCGGGACTTCCGCACAGATACGCAGTATTTT CASSDRDFRTDTQYF
once NA TRBJ1-4 TRBV15 TGTGCCACCAGCAGAGATAGCGGAGCAACTAATGAAAAACTGTTTTTT CATSRDSGATNEKLFF
NA NA TRBJ1-5 TRBV27 TGTGCCAGCAGTCTACAGGGTTGGCAGCCCCAGCATTTT CASSLQGWQPQHF
NA NA TRBJ2-5 TRBV7-2 TGTGCCAGCAGTTCTGGGGGGGGGCCTTCGCTGACCCAGTACTTC CASSSGGGPSLTQYF
NA TRBD2 TRBJ2-3 TRBV3-1/TRBV3-2 TGTGCCAGCAGCCACCTAGCGGGGGGGCCCCATACGCAGTATTTT CASSHLAGGPHTQYF
NA NA TRBJ1-5 TRBV28 TGTGCCAGCACCGAGGCCGGGGACAACAATCAGCCCCAGCATTTT CASTEAGDNNQPQHF
NA NA TRBJ2-7 TRBV27 TGTGCCAGCAGCCCTCGACAGAACCTTTTCTACGAGCAGTACTTC CASSPRQNLFYEQYF
NA NA TRBJ1-2 TRBV19 TGTGCCAGTAGTATTGATAGGGGACACCGCATTTATGGCTACACCTTC CASSIDRGHRIYGYTF
NA NA TRBJ2-3 TRBV19 TGTGCCAGTAGTATAGGTCCACAGTTCACAGATACGCAGTATTTT CASSIGPQFTDTQYF
NA TRBD1 TRBJ1-1 TRBV6-5 TGTGCCAGCAGTCTATACGGACAGGGAGGAACTGAAGCTTTCTTT CASSLYGQGGTEAFF
NA TRBD2 TRBJ2-1 TRBV24-1 TGTGCCACCAGTGATCCCGGACTAGCGGGATCCTACAATGAGCAGTTCTTC CATSDPGLAGSYNEQFF
NA NA TRBJ1-4 TRBV5-1 TGCGCCAGCAGCTTGGGTTACAGGGAAAATGAAAAACTGTTTTTT CASSLGYRENEKLFF
NA TRBD1 TRBJ1-2 TRBV24-1 TGTGCCACCAGTGATAGGGACAGTGATGGCTACACCTTC CATSDRDSDGYTF
NA NA TRBJ1-5 TRBV6-5 TGTGCCAGCAGGAACAGGGAGAGCAATCAGCCCCAGCATTTT CASRNRESNQPQHF
few TRBD2 TRBJ2-7 TRBV5-4 TGTGCCAGCAGCTCGCCTAGCGGGAGTGTCGAGCAGTACTTC CASSSPSGSVEQYF
few TRBD1 TRBJ2-7 TRBV11-2 TGTGCCAGCAGCTTGCGTCTTGGGCAGGGGGCGGGCGAGCAGTACTTC CASSLRLGQGAGEQYF
NA NA TRBJ2-7 TRBV18 TGTGCCAGCTCACCTGAGAGCTTGGTAGCGGTTACCTACGAGCAGTACTTC CASSPESLVAVTYEQYF
NA NA TRBJ2-4 TRBV6-6 TGTGCCAGCAGTTACTCGGCGGGGTCAGGAGTTCAGTACTTC CASSYSAGSGVQYF
NA NA TRBJ1-5 TRBV12-2 TGTGCAAGTCGCCCAATGGGGGGGGTTAGCAATCAGCCCCAGCATTTT CASRPMGGVSNQPQHF
NA NA TRBJ1-2 TRBV5-6 TGTGCCAGCAGCTTGTATGTAGGGGTGGGCTATGGCTACACCTTC CASSLYVGVGYGYTF
NA TRBD2 TRBJ2-3 TRBV5-1 TGCGCCAGCAGCTTACTAGCGGGAGGGGGCACAGATACGCAGTATTTT CASSLLAGGGTDTQYF
once TRBD1 TRBJ1-2 TRBV28 TGTGCCAGCAGGCCGGGACAGAGCTATGGCTACACCTTC CASRPGQSYGYTF
NA NA TRBJ1-4 TRBV7-9 TGTGCCAGCAGCCCTCAGGGGCGAACTAATGAAAAACTGTTTTTT CASSPQGRTNEKLFF
few NA TRBJ1-1 TRBV11-3 TGTGCCAGCAGCTTAAATTTACAGGCCGAAGCTTTCTTT CASSLNLQAEAFF
NA TRBD2 TRBJ2-7 TRBV5-4 TGTGCCAGCAGCTTGCAAGGGACTAGCGATAGCGAGCAGTACTTC CASSLQGTSDSEQYF
few TRBD1 TRBJ1-1 TRBV5-1 TGCGCCAGCAGCTTGGTGATAGGGGGCGAAACTGAAGCTTTCTTT CASSLVIGGETEAFF
NA TRBD1 TRBJ1-1 TRBV19 TGTGCCAGTAGTCCCCGGGGAGCAGGGGGCGGCATGAACACTGAAGCTTTCTTT CASSPRGAGGGMNTEAFF
few TRBD1 TRBJ2-1 TRBV29-1 TGCAGCGTTTTCGGGACAGCCGTTAAGTACAATGAGCAGTTCTTC CSVFGTAVKYNEQFF
NA NA TRBJ1-1 TRBV19 TGTGCCAGTCCCCCAGGTTGGGGTGCTAGGGGAAAGGGTTACACTGAAGCTTTCTTT CASPPGWGARGKGYTEAFF
NA NA TRBJ1-5 TRBV5-1 TGCGCCAGCAGCTTGTCGGGTGGCAATCAGCCCCAGCATTTT CASSLSGGNQPQHF
NA NA TRBJ1-2 TRBV19 TGTGCCAGTAGTCCGGCGGGGGTTAGGGGAGCGAACTATGGCTACACCTTC CASSPAGVRGANYGYTF
few TRBD1 TRBJ2-7 TRBV7-9 TGTGCCAGCAGCTTAGGGACAGGGGGTACCTACGAGCAGTACTTC CASSLGTGGTYEQYF
once TRBD1 TRBJ2-5 TRBV5-1 TGCGCCAGCAGCCCAGGGGGTGCAGTCAGAGAGACCCAGTACTTC CASSPGGAVRETQYF
NA TRBD2 TRBJ2-5 TRBV6-5 TGTGCCAGCAGTTCTGGACTAGCGGGGGGGCTAGAGACCCAGTACTTC CASSSGLAGGLETQYF
NA NA TRBJ1-3 TRBV21-1 TGTGCCAGCGTACAGGACAGGGGGCTCTTTGGAAACACCATATATTTT CASVQDRGLFGNTIYF
few TRBD2 TRBJ2-7 TRBV19 TGTGCCTCCGAGACCCGCCGGACTAGCGGCACCTACGAGCAGTACTTC CASETRRTSGTYEQYF
NA NA TRBJ1-4 TRBV5-1 TGCGCCAGCAGCTCCGCCCTCGCCAGGGCAACTAATGAAAAACTGTTTTTT CASSSALARATNEKLFF
NA NA TRBJ1-3 TRBV6-1 TGTGCCAGCAGTGGCCCCGGGGGGAAAGATGGAAACACCATATATTTT CASSGPGGKDGNTIYF
NA NA TRBJ1-2 TRBV12-3/TRBV12-4 TGTGCCAGCAACACTGACAGTTATGGCTACACCTTC CASNTDSYGYTF
few TRBD1 TRBJ2-1 TRBV3-1/TRBV3-2 TGTGCCAGCAGGTCCCGGGACAGGGGGTACAATGAGCAGTTCTTC CASRSRDRGYNEQFF
NA NA TRBJ1-2 TRBV6-6 TGTGCCAGCAGTTACTATGCAGCTAACTATGGCTACACCTTC CASSYYAANYGYTF
NA TRBD2 TRBJ2-3 TRBV7-2 TGTGCCAGCAGCCCCCTCGGGGGACTAGCGGGCGGGGATACGCAGTATTTT CASSPLGGLAGGDTQYF
NA NA TRBJ1-1 TRBV2 TGTGCCAGCAGTCAGGGGAACACTGAAGCTTTCTTT CASSQGNTEAFF
NA NA TRBJ1-3 TRBV16 TGTGCCAGCAGCCAATCGACAGGTAGCTCTGGAAACACCATATATTTT CASSQSTGSSGNTIYF
NA NA TRBJ2-1 TRBV7-2 TGTGCCAGCAGCATCTACCCCGGGACAAATGAGCAGTTCTTC CASSIYPGTNEQFF
NA TRBD2 TRBJ2-1 TRBV2 TGTGCCAGCCAACTAGCGGGATCGTACAATGAGCAGTTCTTC CASQLAGSYNEQFF
NA TRBD2 TRBJ2-7 TRBV11-2 TGTGCCAGCAGCTTAGTGCTAGCGGGGGGGAGAGAGCAGTACTTC CASSLVLAGGREQYF
NA NA TRBJ2-1 TRBV27 TGTGCCAGCAGGAGCTCCTACAATGAGCAGTTCTTC CASRSSYNEQFF
NA TRBD2 TRBJ2-7 TRBV9 TGTGCCAGCAGCGCTAGCGGGGGCTCCTACGAGCAGTACTTC CASSASGGSYEQYF
once NA TRBJ1-6 TRBV7-9 TGTGCCGTCCCAGGGGTGGGGAATAATTCACCCCTCCACTTT CAVPGVGNNSPLHF
once TRBD1 TRBJ1-1 TRBV29-1 TGCAGCGTTGCCCAGGGGGCGGACACTGAAGCTTTCTTT CSVAQGADTEAFF
NA TRBD1 TRBJ1-6 TRBV7-2 TGTGCCAGCAGAGACAGGGGGTCTTCACCCCTCCACTTT CASRDRGSSPLHF
NA NA TRBJ1-6 TRBV19 TGTGCCAGTAGTATAACAGGGTCTACTAGTTCACCCCTCCACTTT CASSITGSTSSPLHF
NA NA TRBJ1-5 TRBV30 TGTGCCTGGAGTGGTAGCCATTTTCAGCCCCAGCATTTT CAWSGSHFQPQHF
NA TRBD2 TRBJ2-1 TRBV3-1/TRBV3-2 TGTGCCAGCAGCCAAGTTTTGACTAGCGAGGGTGAGCAGTTCTTC CASSQVLTSEGEQFF